This T cell receptor (beta chain) originates from a study of CD8 T cells in ankylosing spondylitis. Overall study results and limits: Typical of ankylosing spondylitis blood, it appeared, was a TCR beta motif of eight highly homologous variants. Within peripheral blood, clones linked to disease were CD8+ and relatively rare.

Points on this clonotype: As yet, its antigen is unknown.

V dropped 6 bases and J dropped 7 bases, with 9 bases sitting between them. Germline V gene sequence: CDR1 DFQATT, CDR2 SNEGSKA (reference sequence). The CDR3 length is 11 residues. Using its own MiXCR run on the 5' RACE reads, TCRdb lists one record per CDR3 protein. The sample holds 350,000 to 450,000 distinct CDR3 sequences; more than 25% are singletons and the top ten take roughly 1%. The chain joins TRBV20-1 to TRBJ2-2; D is uncertain. The receptor comes from a male donor with ankylosing spondylitis. What was sequenced was blood, either unsorted or a sorted T cell fraction (not recorded which). The CDR3 region is CSAPRNGELFF. The CDR3 DNA reads as TGCAGTGCCCCTCGGAACGGGGAGCTGTTTTTT.